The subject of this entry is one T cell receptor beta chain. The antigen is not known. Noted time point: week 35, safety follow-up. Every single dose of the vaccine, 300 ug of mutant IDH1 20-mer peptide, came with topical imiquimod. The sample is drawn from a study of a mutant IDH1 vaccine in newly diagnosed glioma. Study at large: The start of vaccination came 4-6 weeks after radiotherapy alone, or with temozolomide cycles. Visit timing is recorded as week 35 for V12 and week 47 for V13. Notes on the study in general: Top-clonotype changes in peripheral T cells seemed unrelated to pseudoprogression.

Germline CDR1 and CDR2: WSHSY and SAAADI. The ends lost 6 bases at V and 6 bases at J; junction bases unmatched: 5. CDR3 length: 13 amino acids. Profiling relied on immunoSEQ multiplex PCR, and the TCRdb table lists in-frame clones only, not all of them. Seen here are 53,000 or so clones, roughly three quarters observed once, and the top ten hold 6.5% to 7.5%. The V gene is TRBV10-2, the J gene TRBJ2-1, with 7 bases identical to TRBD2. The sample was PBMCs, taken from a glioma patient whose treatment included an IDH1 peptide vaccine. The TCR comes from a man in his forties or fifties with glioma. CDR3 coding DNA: TGCGCCAGCAGCCCTGGGGGGGGCAATGAGCAGTTCTTC. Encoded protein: CASSPGGGNEQFF.